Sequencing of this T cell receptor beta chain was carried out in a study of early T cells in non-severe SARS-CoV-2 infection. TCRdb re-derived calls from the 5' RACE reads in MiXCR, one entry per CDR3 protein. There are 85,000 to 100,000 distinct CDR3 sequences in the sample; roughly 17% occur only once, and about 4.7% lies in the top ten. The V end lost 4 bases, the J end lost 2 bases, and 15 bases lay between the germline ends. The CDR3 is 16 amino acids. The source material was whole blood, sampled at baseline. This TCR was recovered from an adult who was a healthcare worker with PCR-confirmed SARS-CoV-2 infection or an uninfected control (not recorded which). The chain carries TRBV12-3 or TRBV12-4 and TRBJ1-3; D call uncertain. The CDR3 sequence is CASSSRRRTAGNTIYF. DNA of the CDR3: TGTGCCAGCAGTTCACGACGAAGGACTGCTGGAAACACCATATATTTT.